This passage covers 25 T cell receptor beta chains from one sample sequenced in a study. Cells sorted as Tregs were CD4+, CD25+ and CD127-/low. TCRdb re-analysed the 5' RACE reads in MiXCR, keeping a single row per CDR3 protein. This repertoire shows more than 55,000 distinct CDR3 sequences, around 21% found once; its top ten account for around 3.2%. The sample taken for sequencing was tumor-infiltrating Tregs sorted from the breast tumor. The receptors come from a female donor with breast cancer.

This clonotype was picked up a small number of times. V and J are TRBV20-1 and TRBJ2-3, with 13 bases matching TRBD2. J lost 4 bases, V lost 5 bases, and 3 bases had no gene match. Germline-derived CDR1 and CDR2 are DFQATT and SNEGSKA (reference sequence). The CDR3 sequence is 14 residues long. CDR3 amino acids: CSASTSGRSDTQYF. CDR3 coding DNA: TGCAGTGCTTCGACTAGCGGGAGGTCAGATACGCAGTATTTT.

This clonotype has just a few counts. The chain employs TRBV28 and TRBJ1-1; no clear D gene. CDR3 length: 11 residues. Trimming pared 5 bases from V and 8 bases from J, leaving 9 bases between. Germline CDR1 is MDHEN and CDR2 is SYDVKM. The CDR3 is CASSTIQEAFF. The CDR3 bases are TGTGCCAGCAGTACAATACAGGAAGCTTTCTTT.

Comments on this clonotype: A junction end diverges from the germline sequence, so it may reflect a read error. This chain connects TRBV5-1 to TRBJ2-6, with TRBD1 as a possible D gene (5 bases). Germline V gene data show CDR1 as SGHRS and CDR2 as YFSETQ. The CDR3 covers 19 residues. In nucleotides, the CDR3 is TGCGCCAGCAGCTTAAAGGCAAGGAGTAGGCACTCTGGGGCCAACGTCCTGAATTTC. This codes for CASSLKARSRHSGANVLNF.

The gene calls are TRBV19 and TRBJ2-3, with D tentatively TRBD2 (6 bases). V was clipped by 5 bases and J by 1 base, with 10 bases between them. The CDR3 runs to 14 residues. The germline V gene encodes CDR1 LNHDA and CDR2 SQIVND (reference sequence). The CDR3 DNA is TGTGCCAGTAGTCCATCTAGCGGCACAGATACGCAGTATTTT. It codes for CASSPSSGTDTQYF.

A single count supports this clonotype. The conserved final phenylalanine or tryptophan is absent from the CDR3, which likely points to a read error. This chain joins TRBV28 and TRBJ2-2; D is unclear. CDR1 is MDHEN and CDR2 is SYDVKM in the germline V gene. The germline V and J ends were trimmed by 7 bases and 6 bases, with 15 bases remaining between them. The CDR3 totals 14 residues. CDR3 bases: TGTGCCAGCATGATCGGGTGGCGAGCCGGGGAGCTGTTTCTT. Translating it yields CASMIGWRAGELFL.

This clonotype has just a few counts. The chain links TRBV7-3 to TRBJ2-3; TRBD2 matches at 13 bases. This CDR3 spans 17 amino acids. V was pared by 5 bases and J by 2 bases, with 7 bases of the junction left unmatched. Germline V gene data show CDR1 as SGHTA and CDR2 as FQGTGA. DNA of the CDR3: TGTGCCAGCAGCCCCCGGACTAGCGGGGGAATCACAGATACGCAGTATTTT. Its translation: CASSPRTSGGITDTQYF.

The gene calls are TRBV28 and TRBJ1-5, with no clear D. V gave up 5 bases and J gave up 8 bases, with 7 bases separating them. The CDR3 covers 11 residues. Germline assignment: CDR1 MDHEN and CDR2 SYDVKM. CDR3 residues: CASSQREPQHF. The CDR3 nucleotides read TGTGCCAGCAGTCAACGTGAGCCCCAGCATTTT.

This clonotype was detected ten times or more. The rearrangement links TRBV12-3 or TRBV12-4 to TRBJ2-1, with no clear D. This CDR3 contains 17 residues. V gave up 3 bases and J gave up 5 bases, with 20 bases separating them. The CDR3 DNA sequence: TGTGCCAGCAGTTTTGATGGCTGGCCCAACCTTAACAATGAGCAGTTCTTC. It specifies CASSFDGWPNLNNEQFF.

Note on this clonotype: A much larger clone lies one base from this, so it may be a read error. The gene calls are TRBV5-1 and TRBJ2-7, with TRBD1 identical over 10 bases. This CDR3 is 14 amino acids long. V was pared by 3 bases and J by 5 bases, with 5 bases of the junction left unmatched. The germline V gene has CDR1 SGHRS and CDR2 YFSETQ. The CDR3 sequence: CASSYDRGHNEQYF. CDR3 bases: TGCGCCAGCAGCTACGACAGGGGGCATAACGAGCAGTACTTC.

The V call is TRBV11-2, the J call TRBJ2-1; TRBD2 is a possible D gene (5 bases). The CDR3 sequence is 13 residues long. Trimming left V 1 base short and J 10 bases short, with 11 bases between. Germline CDR1 SGHAT, CDR2 FQNNGV. In nucleotides, the CDR3 is TGTGCCAGCAGCTTAGGCTTTTCGGGGGAGCAGTTCTTC. This codes for CASSLGFSGEQFF.

The CDR3 region is CASSLVAGGSLEAFF. In DNA form, the CDR3 reads TGCGCCAGCAGCTTGGTGGCAGGTGGGAGCCTCGAAGCTTTCTTT. The chain has TRBV5-1 and TRBJ1-1; D gene uncertain. The length of the CDR3 is 15 residues. Trimming stripped 0 bases from V and 8 bases from J, with 17 bases between. Germline V gene data show CDR1 as SGHRS and CDR2 as YFSETQ.

There are a few counts of this clonotype. The rearrangement joins TRBV4-1 to TRBJ1-2; D perhaps matches TRBD1 (6 bases). This CDR3 is built from 14 residues. Germline CDR1 MGHRA, CDR2 YSYEKL. With 5 bases removed from V and 4 bases from J, the gap between germline ends came to 14 bases. CDR3 region: CASSGRTVGYGYTF. The CDR3 coding sequence is TGCGCCAGCAGCGGACGGACAGTTGGCTATGGCTACACCTTC.

This clonotype was seen a handful of times. This chain uses TRBV7-2 with TRBJ2-2; D remains ambiguous. V dropped 0 bases and J dropped 4 bases, with 3 bases sitting between them. The CDR3 loop spans 13 amino acids. In germline, CDR1 is SGHTA, CDR2 FQGNSA. In nucleotides, the CDR3 is TGTGCCAGCAGCTTAGCGGCCACCGGGGAGCTGTTTTTT. Residues: CASSLAATGELFF.

With respect to this clonotype: Its ends do not fully match the called genes, so a read error is possible. The chain couples TRBV18 to TRBJ2-3, with D uncertain. This CDR3 region has 14 residues. In germline, CDR1 is KGHSH, CDR2 LQKENI. The CDR3 sequence: CASPPDGGTDTQYF. The CDR3 nucleotides read TGTGCCAGCCCACCAGATGGAGGCACAGATACGCAGTATTTT.

The chain has TRBV7-9 and TRBJ2-7; D possibly uses TRBD1 or TRBD2 (6 bases each). The V gene's germline CDR1 is SEHNR and CDR2 FQNEAQ (reference sequence). V dropped 2 bases and J dropped 6 bases, with 17 bases sitting between them. The CDR3 extends over 15 amino acids. CDR3 sequence (DNA): TGTGCCAGCAGCTTAATGGGGGGCCTCAGGGCCGAGCAGTACTTC. Its translation is CASSLMGGLRAEQYF.

The table lists this clonotype with a few counts. This chain's CDR3 is CASSPGLGSYEQYF. CDR3 in DNA: TGCGCCAGCAGCCCGGGACTAGGATCCTACGAGCAGTACTTC. This rearrangement joins TRBV5-1 to TRBJ2-7, with 8 nucleotides matching TRBD2. Unmatched junction bases numbered 4, after V lost 4 bases and J lost 1 base. Germline V CDR1 and CDR2: SGHRS, YFSETQ. This CDR3 has 14 amino acids.

Points on this clonotype: The junction does not match germline at one end; this may be a read error. The V call is TRBV7-2, the J call TRBJ1-2; the D is unclear. Germline lookup yields CDR1 SGHTA and CDR2 FQGNSA. This CDR3 has 12 amino acids. CDR3 bases: TGTGCCAGCAGCGTAGCGCACTATGGCTACACCTTC. Its protein product is CASSVAHYGYTF.

This clonotype has only a few counts. V gene TRBV7-9 combines with J gene TRBJ1-1; D might be TRBD1 (5 bases). This CDR3 has 13 residues. The V end was cut by 4 bases, the J end by 4 bases, with 10 bases between. From germline, CDR1 is SEHNR and CDR2 FQNEAQ (reference sequence). The CDR3 reads CASSWDGPTEAFF. For the CDR3, the DNA is TGTGCCAGCAGCTGGGACGGGCCCACTGAAGCTTTCTTT.

A remark on this clonotype: A read error may be the cause here, since a much bigger clone is one base away. V usage is TRBV6-6 and J usage is TRBJ2-7; 7 bases fit TRBD1. The junction had 9 bases not matched to a gene; V was cut back by 6 bases and J by 1 base. Germline CDR1 is MNHNY and CDR2 is SVGAGI (reference sequence). This CDR3 is built from 15 residues. The CDR3 bases are TGTGCCAGCAGGGTCGGACAGGTAAGATCCTACGAGCAGTACTTC. Its protein is CASRVGQVRSYEQYF.

This clonotype has just one count. V is TRBV20-1 and J is TRBJ2-4, with a possible D match to TRBD2 (5 bases). This CDR3 comprises 15 residues. Trimming removed 1 base at V and 1 base at J, with 11 bases between. Germline V gives CDR1 DFQATT, CDR2 SNEGSKA (reference sequence). CDR3 DNA sequence: TGCAGTGCTAGAGTTGGAGGATCGGCCAAAAACATTCAGTACTTC. Translation: CSARVGGSAKNIQYF.

The rearrangement joins TRBV7-9 to TRBJ1-2, with TRBD1 identical over 9 bases. The CDR3 is made up of 19 amino acids. With V trimmed by 1 base and J by 2 bases, 14 bases remained unmatched. Germline CDR1 is SEHNR and CDR2 is FQNEAQ (reference sequence). The CDR3 DNA is TGTGCCAGCAGCTTAGACGGGTTCGGGACAGGGCCACTCAACTATGGCTACACCTTC. This gives the protein CASSLDGFGTGPLNYGYTF.

Of note for this clonotype: Lacking the conserved final phenylalanine or tryptophan, this CDR3 likely reflects a read error. The chain links TRBV4-1 to TRBJ2-3, with a possible D match to TRBD1 (6 bases). This CDR3 has 16 amino acids. CDR1 MGHRA and CDR2 YSYEKL come from the germline V gene. CDR3 coding DNA: TGCGCCGGCAGCCAAGAAGGAACAGGGAACACAGATACGCAGTATCTT. This translates into CAGSQEGTGNTDTQYL.

There are many counts of this clonotype. The chain combines TRBV20-1 with TRBJ2-7; D perhaps matches TRBD1 (6 bases). Trimming shortened V by 0 bases and J by 5 bases, and 14 bases separated the two germline ends. The CDR3 has 14 residues. CDR1 is DFQATT, CDR2 SNEGSKA, per germline (reference sequence). The CDR3 DNA is TGCAGTGCTAGAGAAGGGTCAGGGGAAAACGAGCAGTACTTC. Its protein product is CSAREGSGENEQYF.

This chain connects TRBV7-9 to TRBJ1-1; D possibly corresponds to TRBD1 (6 bases). Trimming shortened V by 5 bases and J by 1 base, and 8 bases separated the two germline ends. The CDR3 runs 13 residues. Germline CDR1 and CDR2: SEHNR and FQNEAQ (reference sequence). The CDR3 reads CASSGQTNTEAFF. CDR3 nucleotide sequence: TGTGCCAGCAGCGGACAGACGAACACTGAAGCTTTCTTT.

This clonotype was picked up a small number of times. The rearrangement joins TRBV20-1 to TRBJ2-2, with TRBD2 identical over 7 bases. The CDR3 contains 15 residues. V was pared by 4 bases and J by 4 bases, with 9 bases of the junction left unmatched. The germline gives CDR1 DFQATT, CDR2 SNEGSKA (reference sequence). The DNA for the CDR3 is TGCAGTGCTATAAGTGCGGGAGAGGGCACCGGGGAGCTGTTTTTT. This gives the protein CSAISAGEGTGELFF.